Sequencing of this T cell receptor (beta chain) was carried out in a study of blood T cell repertoires in COVID-19. This clone occurred a few times. Sequencing was performed with immunoSEQ multiplex PCR; in TCRdb, only in-frame clones are kept and a portion is missing. Seen here are some 170,000 clones, roughly 80% observed once, and the top ten hold more than 9.5%. V was cut by 0 bases and J by 0 bases, with 14 bases left in between. The CDR3 runs to 18 residues. CDR1 and CDR2 (germline): PRHDT, FYEKMQ (reference sequence). The gene calls are TRBV13 and TRBJ1-4; D is unresolved. Sequences were obtained from peripheral blood. This clonotype originated in a middle-aged woman with COVID-19, enrolled during active disease. CDR3 nucleotides: TGTGCCAGCAGCTTAGGCCCAGGCTGGCTGTCAACTAATGAAAAACTGTTTTTT. Translated, it gives CASSLGPGWLSTNEKLFF.